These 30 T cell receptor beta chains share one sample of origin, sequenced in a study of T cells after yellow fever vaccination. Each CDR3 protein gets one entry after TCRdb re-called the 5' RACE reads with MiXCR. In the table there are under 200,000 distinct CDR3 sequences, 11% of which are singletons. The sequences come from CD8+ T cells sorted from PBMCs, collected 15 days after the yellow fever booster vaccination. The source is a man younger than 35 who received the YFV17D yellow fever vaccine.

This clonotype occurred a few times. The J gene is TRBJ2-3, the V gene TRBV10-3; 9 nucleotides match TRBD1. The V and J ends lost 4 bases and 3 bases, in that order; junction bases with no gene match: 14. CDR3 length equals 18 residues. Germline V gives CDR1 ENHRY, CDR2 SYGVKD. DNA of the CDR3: TGTGCCATCAGTGGGGGACAGGGCGATGAGGTGCGGACAGATACGCAGTATTTT. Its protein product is CAISGGQGDEVRTDTQYF.

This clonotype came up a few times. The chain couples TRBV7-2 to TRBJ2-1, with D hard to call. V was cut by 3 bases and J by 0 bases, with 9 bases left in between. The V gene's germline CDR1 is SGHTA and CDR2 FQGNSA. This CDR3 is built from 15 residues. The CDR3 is CASSLAPSSYNEQFF. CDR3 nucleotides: TGTGCCAGCAGCTTGGCACCCAGCTCCTACAATGAGCAGTTCTTC.

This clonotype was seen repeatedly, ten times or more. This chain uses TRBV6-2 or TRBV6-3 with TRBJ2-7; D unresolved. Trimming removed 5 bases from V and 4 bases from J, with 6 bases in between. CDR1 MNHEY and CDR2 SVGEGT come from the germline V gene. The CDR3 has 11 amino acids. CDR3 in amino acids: CASSPAYEQYF. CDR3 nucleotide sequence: TGTGCCAGCAGTCCCGCGTACGAGCAGTACTTC.

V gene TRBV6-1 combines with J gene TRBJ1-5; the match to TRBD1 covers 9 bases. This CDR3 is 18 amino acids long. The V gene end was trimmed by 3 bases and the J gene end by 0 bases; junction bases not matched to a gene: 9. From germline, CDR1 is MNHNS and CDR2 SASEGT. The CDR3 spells CASSDGQGSPYSNQPQHF. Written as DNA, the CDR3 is TGTGCCAGCAGTGACGGACAGGGGTCTCCCTATAGCAATCAGCCCCAGCATTTT.

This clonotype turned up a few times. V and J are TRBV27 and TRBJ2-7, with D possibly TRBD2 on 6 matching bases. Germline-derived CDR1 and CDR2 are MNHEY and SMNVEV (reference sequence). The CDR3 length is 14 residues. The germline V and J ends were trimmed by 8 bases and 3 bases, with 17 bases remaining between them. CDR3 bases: TGTGCCAGCGCCCCAGCGGGCGCTGGCTACGAGCAGTACTTC. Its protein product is CASAPAGAGYEQYF.

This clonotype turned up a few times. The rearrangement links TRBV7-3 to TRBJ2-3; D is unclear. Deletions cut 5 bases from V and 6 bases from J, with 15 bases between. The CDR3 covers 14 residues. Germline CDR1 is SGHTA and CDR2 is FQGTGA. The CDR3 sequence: CASSPDGRSDTQYF. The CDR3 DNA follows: TGTGCCAGCAGCCCGGACGGCCGGTCCGATACGCAGTATTTT.

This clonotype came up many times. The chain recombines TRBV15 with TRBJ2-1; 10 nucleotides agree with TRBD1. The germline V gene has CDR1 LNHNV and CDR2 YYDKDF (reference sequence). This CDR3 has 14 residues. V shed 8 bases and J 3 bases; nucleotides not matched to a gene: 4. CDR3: CATGQGESYNEQFF. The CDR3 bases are TGTGCCACCGGACAGGGGGAAAGCTACAATGAGCAGTTCTTC.

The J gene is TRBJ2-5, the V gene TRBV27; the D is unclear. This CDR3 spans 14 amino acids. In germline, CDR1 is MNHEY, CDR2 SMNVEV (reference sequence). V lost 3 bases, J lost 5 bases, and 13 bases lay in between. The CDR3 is CASSFFRNRETQYF. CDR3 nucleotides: TGTGCCAGCAGTTTTTTCCGAAATCGGGAGACCCAGTACTTC.

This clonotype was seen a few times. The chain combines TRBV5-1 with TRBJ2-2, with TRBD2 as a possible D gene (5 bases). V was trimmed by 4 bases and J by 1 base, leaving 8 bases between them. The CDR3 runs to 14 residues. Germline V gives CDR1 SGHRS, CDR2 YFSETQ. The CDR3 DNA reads TGCGCCAGCAGCCCGGACTGGAACACCGGGGAGCTGTTTTTT. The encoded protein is CASSPDWNTGELFF. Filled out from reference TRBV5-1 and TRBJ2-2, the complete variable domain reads KAGVTQTPRYLIKTRGQQVTLSCSPISGHRSVSWYQQTPGQGLQFLFEYFSETQRNKGNFPGRFSGRQFSNSRSEMNVSTLELGDSALYLCASSPDWNTGELFFGEGSRLTVL.

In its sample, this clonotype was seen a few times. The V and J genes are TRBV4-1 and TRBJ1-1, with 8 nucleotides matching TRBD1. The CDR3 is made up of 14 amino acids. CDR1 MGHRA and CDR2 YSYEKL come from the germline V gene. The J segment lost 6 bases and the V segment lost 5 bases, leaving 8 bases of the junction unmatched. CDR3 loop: CASSDGQGWPEAFF. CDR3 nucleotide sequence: TGCGCCAGCAGCGACGGACAGGGATGGCCTGAAGCTTTCTTT.

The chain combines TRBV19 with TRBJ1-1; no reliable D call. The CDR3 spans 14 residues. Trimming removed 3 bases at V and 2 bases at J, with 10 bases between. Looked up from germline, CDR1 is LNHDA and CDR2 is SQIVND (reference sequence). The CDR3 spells CASSIWTGNTEAFF. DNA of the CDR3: TGTGCCAGTAGTATCTGGACCGGTAACACTGAAGCTTTCTTT. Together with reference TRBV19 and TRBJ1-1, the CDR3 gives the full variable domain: DGGITQSPKYLFRKEGQNVTLSCEQNLNHDAMYWYRQDPGQGLRLIYYSQIVNDFQKGDIAEGYSVSREKKESFPLTVTSAQKNPTAFYLCASSIWTGNTEAFFGQGTRLTVV.

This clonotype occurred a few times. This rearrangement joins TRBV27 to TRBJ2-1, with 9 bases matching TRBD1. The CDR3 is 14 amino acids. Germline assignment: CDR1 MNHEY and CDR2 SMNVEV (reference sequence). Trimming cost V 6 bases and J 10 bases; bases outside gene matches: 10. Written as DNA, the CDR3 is TGTGCCAGCAGGGATTGGACAGGGGAGGGCGAGCAGTTCTTC. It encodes CASRDWTGEGEQFF.

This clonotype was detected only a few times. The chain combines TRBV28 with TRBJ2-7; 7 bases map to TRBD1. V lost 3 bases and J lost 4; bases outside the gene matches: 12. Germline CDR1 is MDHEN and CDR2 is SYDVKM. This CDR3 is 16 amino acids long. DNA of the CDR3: TGTGCCAGCAGTTTTGGCCCTCCAGGGACAGATTACGAGCAGTACGTC. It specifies CASSFGPPGTDYEQYV.

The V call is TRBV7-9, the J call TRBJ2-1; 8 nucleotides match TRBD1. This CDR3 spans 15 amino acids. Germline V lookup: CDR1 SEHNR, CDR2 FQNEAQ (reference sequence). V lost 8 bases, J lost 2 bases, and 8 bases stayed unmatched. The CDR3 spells CASSIGQGTYNEQFF. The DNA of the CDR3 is TGTGCCAGCTCTATCGGACAGGGAACCTACAATGAGCAGTTCTTC.

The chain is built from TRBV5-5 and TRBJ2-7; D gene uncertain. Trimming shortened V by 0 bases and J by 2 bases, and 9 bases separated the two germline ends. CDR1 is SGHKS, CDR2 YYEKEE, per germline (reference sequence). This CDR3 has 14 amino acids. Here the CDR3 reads CASSLADPAYEQYV. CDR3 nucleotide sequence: TGTGCCAGCAGCTTGGCGGACCCTGCCTACGAGCAGTACGTC.

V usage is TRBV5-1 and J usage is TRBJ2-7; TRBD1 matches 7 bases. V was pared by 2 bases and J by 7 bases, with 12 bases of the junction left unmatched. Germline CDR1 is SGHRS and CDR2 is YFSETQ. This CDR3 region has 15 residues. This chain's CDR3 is CASSLTGALSREQYF. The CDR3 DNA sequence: TGCGCCAGCAGCTTAACAGGGGCCCTTTCTCGAGAGCAGTACTTC.

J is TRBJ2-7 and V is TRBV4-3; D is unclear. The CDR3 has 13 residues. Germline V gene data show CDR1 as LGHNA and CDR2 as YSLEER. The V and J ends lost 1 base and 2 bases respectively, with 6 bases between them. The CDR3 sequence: CASSQGTTYEQYF. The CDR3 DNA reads TGCGCCAGCAGCCAAGGCACCACCTACGAGCAGTACTTC.

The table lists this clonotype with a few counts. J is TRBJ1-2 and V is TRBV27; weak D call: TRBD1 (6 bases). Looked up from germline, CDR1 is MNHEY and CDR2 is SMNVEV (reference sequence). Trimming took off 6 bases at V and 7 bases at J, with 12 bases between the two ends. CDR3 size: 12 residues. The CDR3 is CASSQGTGGYTF. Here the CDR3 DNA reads TGTGCCAGCAGCCAGGGGACGGGTGGCTACACCTTC.

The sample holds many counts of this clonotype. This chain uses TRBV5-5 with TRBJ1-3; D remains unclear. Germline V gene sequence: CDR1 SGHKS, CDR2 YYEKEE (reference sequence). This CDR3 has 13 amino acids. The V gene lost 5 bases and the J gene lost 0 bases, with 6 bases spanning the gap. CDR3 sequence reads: CASSSDSGNTIYF. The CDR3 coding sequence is TGTGCCAGCAGTTCGGACTCTGGAAACACCATATATTTT.

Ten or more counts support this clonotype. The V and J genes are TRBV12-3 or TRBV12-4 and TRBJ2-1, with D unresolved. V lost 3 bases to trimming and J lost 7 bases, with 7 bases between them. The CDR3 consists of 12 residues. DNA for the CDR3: TGTGCCAGCAGTTTGTATCTGAATGAGCAGTTCTTC. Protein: CASSLYLNEQFF.

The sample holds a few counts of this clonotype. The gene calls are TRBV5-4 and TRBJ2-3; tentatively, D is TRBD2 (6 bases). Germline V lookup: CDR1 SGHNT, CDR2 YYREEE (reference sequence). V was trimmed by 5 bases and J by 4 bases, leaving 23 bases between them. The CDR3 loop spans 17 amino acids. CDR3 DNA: TGTGCCAGCAGTTCACATGGGAGGTTGGGTACGGCAGATACGCAGTATTTT. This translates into CASSSHGRLGTADTQYF.

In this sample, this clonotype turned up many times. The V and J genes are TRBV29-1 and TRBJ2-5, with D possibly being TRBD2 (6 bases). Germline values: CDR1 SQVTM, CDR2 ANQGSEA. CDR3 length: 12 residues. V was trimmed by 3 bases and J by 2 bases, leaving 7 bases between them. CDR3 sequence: CSVEEGQETQYF. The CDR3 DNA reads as TGCAGCGTTGAGGAGGGGCAAGAGACCCAGTACTTC.

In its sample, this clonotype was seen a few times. The CDR3 DNA reads TGTGCCAGCAGTTACACGGGGCTCGAGCAGTTCTTC. Its protein product is CASSYTGLEQFF. V and J are TRBV6-2 or TRBV6-3 and TRBJ2-1; tentatively, D is TRBD1 or TRBD2 (5 bases each). This CDR3 is built from 12 residues. Germline V lookup: CDR1 MNHEY, CDR2 SVGEGT. The V gene lost 2 bases and the J gene lost 10 bases, with 9 bases spanning the gap.

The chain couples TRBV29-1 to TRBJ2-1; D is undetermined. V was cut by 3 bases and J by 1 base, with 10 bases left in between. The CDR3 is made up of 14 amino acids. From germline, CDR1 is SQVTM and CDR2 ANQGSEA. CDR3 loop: CSVDSVESYNEQFF. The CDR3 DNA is TGCAGCGTTGATTCGGTGGAGTCCTACAATGAGCAGTTCTTC.

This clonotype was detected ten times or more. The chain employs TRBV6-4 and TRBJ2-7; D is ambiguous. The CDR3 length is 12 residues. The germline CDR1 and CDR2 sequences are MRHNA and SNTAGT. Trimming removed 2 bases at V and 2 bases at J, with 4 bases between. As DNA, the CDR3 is TGTGCCAGCAGTGACGGGACCTACGAGCAGTACGTC. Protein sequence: CASSDGTYEQYV.

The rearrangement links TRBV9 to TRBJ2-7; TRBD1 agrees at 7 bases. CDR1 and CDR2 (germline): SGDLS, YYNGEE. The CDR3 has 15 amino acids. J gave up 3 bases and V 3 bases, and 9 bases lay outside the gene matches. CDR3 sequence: CASSADWDRDYEQYF. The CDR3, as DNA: TGTGCCAGCAGCGCCGATTGGGACAGAGACTACGAGCAGTACTTC.

CDR3 bases: TGTGCCAGCAGCCGTCTTGGGCGGGAGGGGTTCTTC. Protein product: CASSRLGREGFF. The chain has TRBV7-2 and TRBJ2-1; 9 bases are shared with TRBD2. Germline CDR1 reads SGHTA; CDR2 reads FQGNSA. The CDR3 runs 12 residues. V dropped 5 bases and J dropped 15; count of bases not matched to a gene: 8.

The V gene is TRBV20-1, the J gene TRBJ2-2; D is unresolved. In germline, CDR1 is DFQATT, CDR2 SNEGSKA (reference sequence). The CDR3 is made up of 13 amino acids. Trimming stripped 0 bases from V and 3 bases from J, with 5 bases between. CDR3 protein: CSAREAYTGELFF. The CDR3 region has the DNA TGCAGTGCTAGAGAGGCTTACACCGGGGAGCTGTTTTTT.

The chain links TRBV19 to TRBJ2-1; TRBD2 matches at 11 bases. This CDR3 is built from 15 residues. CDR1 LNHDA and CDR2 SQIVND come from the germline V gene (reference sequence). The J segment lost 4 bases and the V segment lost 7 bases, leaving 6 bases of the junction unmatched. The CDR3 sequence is CASTKTSGGYNEQFF. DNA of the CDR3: TGTGCCAGTACCAAAACTAGCGGGGGATACAATGAGCAGTTCTTC. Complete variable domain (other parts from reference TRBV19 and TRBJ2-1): DGGITQSPKYLFRKEGQNVTLSCEQNLNHDAMYWYRQDPGQGLRLIYYSQIVNDFQKGDIAEGYSVSREKKESFPLTVTSAQKNPTAFYLCASTKTSGGYNEQFFGPGTRLTVL.

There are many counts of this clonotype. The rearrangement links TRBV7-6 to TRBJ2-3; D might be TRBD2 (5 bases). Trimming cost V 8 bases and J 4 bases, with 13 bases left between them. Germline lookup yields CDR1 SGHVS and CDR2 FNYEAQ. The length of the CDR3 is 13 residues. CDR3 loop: CASGLDAADTQYF. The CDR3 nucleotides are TGTGCCAGCGGACTTGACGCAGCAGATACGCAGTATTTT. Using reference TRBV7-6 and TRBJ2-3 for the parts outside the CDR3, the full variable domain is GAGVSQSPRYKVTKRGQDVALRCDPISGHVSLYWYRQALGQGPEFLTYFNYEAQQDKSGLPNDRFSAERPEGSISTLTIQRTEQRDSAMYRCASGLDAADTQYFGPGTRLTVL.